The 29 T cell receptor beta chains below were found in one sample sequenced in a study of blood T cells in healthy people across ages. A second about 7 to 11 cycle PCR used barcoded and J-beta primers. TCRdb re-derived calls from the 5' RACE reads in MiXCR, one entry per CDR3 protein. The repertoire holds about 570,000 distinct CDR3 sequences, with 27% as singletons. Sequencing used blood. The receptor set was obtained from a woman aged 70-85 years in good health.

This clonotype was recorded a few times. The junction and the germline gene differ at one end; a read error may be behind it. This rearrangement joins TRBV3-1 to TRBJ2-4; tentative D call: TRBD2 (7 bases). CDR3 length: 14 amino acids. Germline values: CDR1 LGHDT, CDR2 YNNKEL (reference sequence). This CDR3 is CARSQEGGKNIQYF. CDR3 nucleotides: TGTGCCCGCAGCCAGGAGGGGGGGAAAAACATTCAGTACTTC.

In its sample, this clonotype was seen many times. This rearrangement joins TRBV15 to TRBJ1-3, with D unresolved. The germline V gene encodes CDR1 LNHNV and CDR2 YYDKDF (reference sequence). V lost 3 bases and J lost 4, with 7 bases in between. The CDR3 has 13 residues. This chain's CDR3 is CATSSAWGNTIYF. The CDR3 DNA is TGTGCCACCAGCAGCGCGTGGGGAAACACCATATATTTT.

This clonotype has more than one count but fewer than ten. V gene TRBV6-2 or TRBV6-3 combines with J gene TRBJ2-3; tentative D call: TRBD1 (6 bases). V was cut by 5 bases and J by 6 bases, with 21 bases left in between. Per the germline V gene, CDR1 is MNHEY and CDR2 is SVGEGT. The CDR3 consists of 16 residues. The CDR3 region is CASSHQTHRVPDTQYF. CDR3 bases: TGTGCCAGCAGTCACCAGACACACAGGGTTCCCGATACGCAGTATTTT.

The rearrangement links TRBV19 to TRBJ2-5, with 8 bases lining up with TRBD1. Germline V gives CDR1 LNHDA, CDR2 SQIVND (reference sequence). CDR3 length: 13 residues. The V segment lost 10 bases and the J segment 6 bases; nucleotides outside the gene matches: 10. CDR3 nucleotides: TGTGCCACCTCGGACAGGGCAGGGAAGACCCAGTACTTC. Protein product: CATSDRAGKTQYF.

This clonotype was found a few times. CDR3 sequence (DNA): TGTGCCAGTCCCGTCGGGGCGGATGAGCAGTTCTTC. Protein sequence: CASPVGADEQFF. The J gene is TRBJ2-1, the V gene TRBV21-1; the table gives TRBD1 as D, unverified against the DNA. TRBV21-1 is a recognized pseudogene. The CDR3 spans 12 residues.

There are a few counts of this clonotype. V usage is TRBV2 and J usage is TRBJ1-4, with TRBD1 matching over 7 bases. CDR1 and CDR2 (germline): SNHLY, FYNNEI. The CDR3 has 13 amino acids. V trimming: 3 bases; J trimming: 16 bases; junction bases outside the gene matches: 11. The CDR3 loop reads CASSEDRRLQRFF. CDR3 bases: TGTGCCAGCAGTGAGGACAGGCGACTACAGCGGTTTTTT.

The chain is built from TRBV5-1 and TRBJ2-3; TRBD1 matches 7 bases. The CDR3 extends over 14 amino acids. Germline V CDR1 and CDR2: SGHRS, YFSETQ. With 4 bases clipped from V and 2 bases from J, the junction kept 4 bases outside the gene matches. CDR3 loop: CASSPQGDTDTQYF. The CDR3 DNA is TGCGCCAGCAGCCCGCAGGGGGACACAGATACGCAGTATTTT.

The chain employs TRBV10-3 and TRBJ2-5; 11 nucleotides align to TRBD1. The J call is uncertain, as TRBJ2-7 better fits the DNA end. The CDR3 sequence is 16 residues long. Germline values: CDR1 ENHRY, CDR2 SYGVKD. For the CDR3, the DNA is TGTGCCATCAGTGTCGGGACAGGGGGTTTGGGGGACGAGCAGTACTTC. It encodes CAISVGTGGLGDEQYF.

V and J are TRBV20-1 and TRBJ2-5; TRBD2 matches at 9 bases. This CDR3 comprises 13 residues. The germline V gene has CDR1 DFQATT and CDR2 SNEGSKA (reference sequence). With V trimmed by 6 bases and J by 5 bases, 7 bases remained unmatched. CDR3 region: CSAMTSGMETQYF. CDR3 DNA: TGCAGTGCGATGACTAGCGGAATGGAGACCCAGTACTTC.

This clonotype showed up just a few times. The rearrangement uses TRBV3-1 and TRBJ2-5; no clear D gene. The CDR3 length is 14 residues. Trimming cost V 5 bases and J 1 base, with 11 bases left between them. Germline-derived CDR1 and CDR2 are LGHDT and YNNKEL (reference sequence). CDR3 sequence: CASSSRASQETQYF. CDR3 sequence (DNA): TGTGCCAGCAGCTCCCGGGCCAGCCAAGAGACCCAGTACTTC.

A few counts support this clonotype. The CDR3 DNA sequence: TGCGCCAGCAGCTTGGGGAACCTGGGACTAGCGGGGGGTAGCTCCTACAATGAGCAGTTCTTC. It codes for CASSLGNLGLAGGSSYNEQFF. The rearrangement joins TRBV5-1 to TRBJ2-1, with 15 bases fitting TRBD2. Losses at the gene ends were 0 bases for V and 0 bases for J; bases not matched to a gene: 10. The length of the CDR3 is 21 residues. The germline CDR1 and CDR2 sequences are SGHRS and YFSETQ.

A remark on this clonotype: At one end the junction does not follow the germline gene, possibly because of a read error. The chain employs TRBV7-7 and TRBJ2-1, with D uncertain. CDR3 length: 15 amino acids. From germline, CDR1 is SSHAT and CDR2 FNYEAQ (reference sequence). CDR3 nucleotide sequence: TGTGCTAGCAGCTCAGTGTTCGGCCCCTACAATGAGCAGTTCTTC. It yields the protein CASSSVFGPYNEQFF.

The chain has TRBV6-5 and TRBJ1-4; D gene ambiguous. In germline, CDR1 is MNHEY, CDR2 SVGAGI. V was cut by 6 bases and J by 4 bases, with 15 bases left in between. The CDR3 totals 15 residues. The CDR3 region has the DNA TGTGCCAGCAGCCCCAATGACCCGGTTAATGAAAAACTGTTTTTT. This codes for CASSPNDPVNEKLFF.

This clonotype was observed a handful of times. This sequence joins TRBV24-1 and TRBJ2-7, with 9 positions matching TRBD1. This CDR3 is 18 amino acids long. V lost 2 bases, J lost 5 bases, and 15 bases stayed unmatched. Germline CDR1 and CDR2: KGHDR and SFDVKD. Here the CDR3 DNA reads TGTGCCACCAGTGATTCACTACCGTACCGGGACAGGGTGCACGAGCAGTACTTC. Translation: CATSDSLPYRDRVHEQYF.

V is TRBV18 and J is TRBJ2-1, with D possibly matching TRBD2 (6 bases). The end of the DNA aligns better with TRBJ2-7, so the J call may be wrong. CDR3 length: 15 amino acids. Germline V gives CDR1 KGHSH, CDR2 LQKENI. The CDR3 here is CASSPGAGLTYEQYF. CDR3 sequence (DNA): TGTGCCAGCTCACCAGGTGCGGGGCTGACCTACGAGCAGTACTTC.

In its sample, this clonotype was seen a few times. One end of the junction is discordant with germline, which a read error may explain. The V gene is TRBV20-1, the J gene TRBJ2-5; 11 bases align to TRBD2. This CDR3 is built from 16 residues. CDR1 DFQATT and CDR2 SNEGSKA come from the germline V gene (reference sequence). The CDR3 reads CGARVASGGIQETQYF. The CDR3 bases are TGCGGTGCTAGAGTTGCTAGCGGGGGGATCCAAGAGACCCAGTACTTC.

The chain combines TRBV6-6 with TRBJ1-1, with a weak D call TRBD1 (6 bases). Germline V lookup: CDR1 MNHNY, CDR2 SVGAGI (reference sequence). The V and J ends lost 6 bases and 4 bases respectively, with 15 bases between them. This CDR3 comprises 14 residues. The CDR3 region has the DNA TGTGCCAGCAGACAGGGTGGGGGGGGCACTGAAGCTTTCTTT. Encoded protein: CASRQGGGGTEAFF.

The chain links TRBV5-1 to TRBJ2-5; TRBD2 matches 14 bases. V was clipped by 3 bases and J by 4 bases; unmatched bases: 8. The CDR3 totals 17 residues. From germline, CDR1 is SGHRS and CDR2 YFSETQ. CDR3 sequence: CASSSGLAGGGGETQYF. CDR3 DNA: TGCGCCAGCAGCTCCGGACTAGCGGGGGGTGGAGGAGAGACCCAGTACTTC.

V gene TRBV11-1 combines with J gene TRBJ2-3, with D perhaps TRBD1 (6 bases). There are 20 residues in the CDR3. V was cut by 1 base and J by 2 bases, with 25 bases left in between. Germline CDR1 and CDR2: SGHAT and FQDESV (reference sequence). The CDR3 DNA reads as TGTGCCAGCAGCTTAGTGCCAACAGGGCCGGAAAAACTCTACACAGATACGCAGTATTTT. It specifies CASSLVPTGPEKLYTDTQYF.

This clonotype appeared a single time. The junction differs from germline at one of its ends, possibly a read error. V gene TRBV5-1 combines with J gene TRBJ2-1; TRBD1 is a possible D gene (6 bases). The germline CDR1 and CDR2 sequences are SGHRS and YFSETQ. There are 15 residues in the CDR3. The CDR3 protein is CASSPTDSIYNEQFF. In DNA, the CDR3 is TGCGCCAGCAGCCCTACGGACAGCATTTACAATGAACAGTTCTTC.

CDR3 sequence reads: CSARYKQTETLNYGYTF. CDR3 nucleotide sequence: TGCAGTGCTAGGTATAAGCAGACCGAAACTCTAAACTATGGCTACACCTTC. The rearrangement uses TRBV20-1 and TRBJ1-2; D ambiguous. Germline values: CDR1 DFQATT, CDR2 SNEGSKA (reference sequence). Trimming cost V 3 bases and J 2 bases, with 22 bases left between them. The CDR3 runs to 17 residues.

The CDR3 here is CAWSFRPGLAGLSYNEQFF. The CDR3 coding sequence is TGTGCCTGGAGTTTCCGACCGGGACTAGCGGGACTCTCCTACAATGAGCAGTTCTTC. The V and J genes are TRBV30 and TRBJ2-1; 13 bases fit TRBD2. The CDR3 has 19 amino acids. V trimming: 2 bases; J trimming: 0 bases; junction bases outside the gene matches: 10. In germline, CDR1 is GTSNPN, CDR2 SVGIG (reference sequence).

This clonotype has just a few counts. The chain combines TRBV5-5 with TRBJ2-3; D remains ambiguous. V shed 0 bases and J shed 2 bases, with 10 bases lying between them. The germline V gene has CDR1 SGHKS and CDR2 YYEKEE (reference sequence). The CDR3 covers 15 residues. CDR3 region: CASSLDLYLTDTQYF. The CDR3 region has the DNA TGTGCCAGCAGCTTGGACCTCTACCTCACAGATACGCAGTATTTT.

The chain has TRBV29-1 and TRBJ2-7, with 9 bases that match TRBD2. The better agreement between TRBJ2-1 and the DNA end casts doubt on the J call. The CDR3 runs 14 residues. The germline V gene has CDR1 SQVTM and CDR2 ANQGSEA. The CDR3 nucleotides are TGCAGTGTCGGGCGGGAGGGCCTGTACAATGAGCAGTTCTTC. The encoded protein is CSVGREGLYNEQFF.

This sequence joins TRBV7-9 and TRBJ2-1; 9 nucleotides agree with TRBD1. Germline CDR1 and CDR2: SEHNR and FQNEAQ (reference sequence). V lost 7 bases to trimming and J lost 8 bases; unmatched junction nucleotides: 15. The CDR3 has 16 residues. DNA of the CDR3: TGTGCCAGCATTCGGAACCGGGACAGGGCGGGCGATGAGCAGTTCTTC. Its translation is CASIRNRDRAGDEQFF.

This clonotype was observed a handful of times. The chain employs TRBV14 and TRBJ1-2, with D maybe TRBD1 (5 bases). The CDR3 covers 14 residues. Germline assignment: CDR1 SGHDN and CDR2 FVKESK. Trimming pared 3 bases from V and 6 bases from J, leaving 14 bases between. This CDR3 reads CASSQGGSDNGYTF. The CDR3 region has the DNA TGTGCCAGCAGCCAGGGGGGATCGGATAATGGCTACACCTTC.

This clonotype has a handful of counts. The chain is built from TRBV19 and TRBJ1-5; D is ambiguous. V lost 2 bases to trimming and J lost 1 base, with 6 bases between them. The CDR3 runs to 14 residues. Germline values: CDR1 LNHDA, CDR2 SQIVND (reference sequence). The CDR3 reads CASSIMRSNQPQHF. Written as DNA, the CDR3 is TGTGCCAGTAGTATAATGCGCAGCAATCAGCCCCAGCATTTT.

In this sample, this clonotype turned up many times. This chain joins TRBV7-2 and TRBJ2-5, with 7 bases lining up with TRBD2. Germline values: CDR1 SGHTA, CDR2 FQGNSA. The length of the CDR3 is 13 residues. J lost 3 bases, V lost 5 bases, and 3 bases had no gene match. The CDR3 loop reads CASSQLAEETQYF. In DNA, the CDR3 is TGTGCCAGCAGCCAGCTAGCGGAAGAGACCCAGTACTTC.

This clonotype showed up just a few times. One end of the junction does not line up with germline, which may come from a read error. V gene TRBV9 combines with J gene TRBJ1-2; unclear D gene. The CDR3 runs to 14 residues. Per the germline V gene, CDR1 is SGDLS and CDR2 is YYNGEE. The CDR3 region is CASSVDAINYGHTF. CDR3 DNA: TGTGCCAGCAGCGTAGACGCGATTAACTATGGCCACACCTTC.